Each of the 19 T cell receptor beta chains below was sequenced from the same sample in a study of a mutant IDH1 vaccine in newly diagnosed glioma. The antigens for these receptors are not known. Sample time point: week 11, during vaccination. Each dose delivered 300 ug of mutant IDH1 20-mer peptide subcutaneously with imiquimod. Some clones are missing from TCRdb's copy, which holds only in-frame ones; the method was immunoSEQ multiplex PCR. The sample gives roughly 120,000 clones, around three quarters of which show up once; less than 7% is in the top ten. Material: PBMCs, obtained from a glioma patient whose treatment included an IDH1 peptide vaccine. These receptors all come from a middle-aged man with glioma.

A few counts support this clone. The chain joins TRBV30 to TRBJ1-4; D may be TRBD1 (6 bases). CDR1 GTSNPN and CDR2 SVGIG come from the germline V gene (reference sequence). This CDR3 is built from 14 residues. Trimming stripped 3 bases from V and 3 bases from J, with 11 bases between. CDR3: CAWRGGVANEKLFF. The CDR3 bases are TGTGCCTGGAGAGGGGGAGTTGCTAATGAAAAACTGTTTTTT.

V and J are TRBV15 and TRBJ1-3; TRBD1 might be the D (6 bases). The V gene lost 0 bases and the J gene lost 2 bases, with 17 bases spanning the gap. Germline-derived CDR1 and CDR2 are LNHNV and YYDKDF (reference sequence). This CDR3 has 18 residues. In DNA, the CDR3 is TGTGCCACCAGCAGAGATCTCCTAGGCAGGGGTGCTGGAAACACCATATATTTT. Translating gives CATSRDLLGRGAGNTIYF. Based on the CDR3 plus reference TRBV15 and TRBJ1-3, the full variable domain is DAMVIQNPRYQVTQFGKPVTLSCSQTLNHNVMYWYQQKSSQAPKLLFHYYDKDFNNEADTPDNFQSRRPNTSFCFLDIRSPGLGDTAMYLCATSRDLLGRGAGNTIYFGEGSWLTVV.

The genes are TRBV5-1 and TRBJ1-4; weak D call: TRBD1 (5 bases). Germline lookup yields CDR1 SGHRS and CDR2 YFSETQ. Trimming cost V 0 bases and J 8 bases, with 14 bases left between them. CDR3 length equals 15 residues. The CDR3 region is CASSLGGRVNEKLFF. The CDR3 DNA reads TGCGCCAGCAGCTTGGGTGGCAGGGTAAACGAAAAACTGTTTTTT.

This chain uses TRBV13 with TRBJ2-1; D perhaps matches TRBD1 (5 bases). In germline, CDR1 is PRHDT, CDR2 FYEKMQ (reference sequence). Trimming left V 0 bases short and J 5 bases short, with 11 bases between. The CDR3 covers 15 residues. DNA for the CDR3: TGTGCCAGCAGCTTAGGCCTCCAGGGTAACAATGAGCAGTTCTTC. It yields the protein CASSLGLQGNNEQFF.

This chain connects TRBV5-1 to TRBJ2-3; D is possibly TRBD1 or TRBD2 (5 bases each). V lost 4 bases and J lost 2, with 14 bases in between. CDR3 size: 15 residues. Germline V gives CDR1 SGHRS, CDR2 YFSETQ. CDR3 in DNA: TGCGCCAGCAGCCGGGACCGCCGGGCCACAGATACGCAGTATTTT. Translated, it gives CASSRDRRATDTQYF.

The genes are TRBV25-1 and TRBJ1-4; possibly TRBD1 for D (6 bases). Germline V gene data show CDR1 as MGHDK and CDR2 as SYGVNS. V lost 4 bases and J lost 2, with 11 bases in between. The CDR3 spans 15 residues. CDR3 bases: TGTGCCAGCAGTGTTACAGGGACGACTAATGAAAAACTGTTTTTT. Encoded protein: CASSVTGTTNEKLFF.

The genes are TRBV27 and TRBJ2-7; D may correspond to TRBD1 or TRBD2 (5 bases each). Trimming removed 5 bases from V and 2 bases from J, with 16 bases in between. The CDR3 has 15 residues. Germline-derived CDR1 and CDR2 are MNHEY and SMNVEV (reference sequence). In DNA, the CDR3 is TGTGCCAGCAGTCCCTATCCGGGACCCACCTACGAGCAGTACTTC. Translated, it gives CASSPYPGPTYEQYF.

The chain recombines TRBV15 with TRBJ2-7, with D possibly matching TRBD2 (5 bases). CDR3 length: 14 residues. The germline gives CDR1 LNHNV, CDR2 YYDKDF (reference sequence). Trimming removed 1 base at V and 4 bases at J, with 11 bases between. The CDR3 nucleotides are TGTGCCACCAGCAGAGCTGAGGGTGCTTACGAGCAGTACTTC. Translated: CATSRAEGAYEQYF.

The genes are TRBV6-5 and TRBJ2-7; D is ambiguous. Trimming removed 0 bases at V and 3 bases at J, with 12 bases between. This CDR3 region has 15 residues. Looked up from germline, CDR1 is MNHEY and CDR2 is SVGAGI. The CDR3 protein is CASSYSVGSLYEQYF. CDR3 DNA sequence: TGTGCCAGCAGTTACTCAGTGGGTTCTCTCTACGAGCAGTACTTC.

This clone was found a few times. The chain carries TRBV10-3 and TRBJ2-7; 10 nucleotides agree with TRBD1. Trimming at V came to 4 bases and at J to 3 bases, leaving 6 bases not matched to a gene. The CDR3 runs to 15 residues. In germline, CDR1 is ENHRY, CDR2 SYGVKD. The CDR3 DNA is TGTGCCATCAGTGGACGGACAGGGGGTGACTACGAGCAGTACTTC. Residues: CAISGRTGGDYEQYF.

The chain is built from TRBV5-5 and TRBJ1-3; D is ambiguous. Trimming left V 0 bases short and J 0 bases short, with 4 bases between. CDR3 length: 14 amino acids. Germline CDR1 reads SGHKS; CDR2 reads YYEKEE (reference sequence). CDR3 DNA sequence: TGTGCCAGCAGCTTGGCCCCCTCTGGAAACACCATATATTTT. This translates into CASSLAPSGNTIYF.

J is TRBJ2-1 and V is TRBV7-2, with a weak D call TRBD2 (5 bases). There are 15 residues in the CDR3. The V and J ends lost 7 bases and 5 bases respectively, with 18 bases between them. Germline CDR1 SGHTA, CDR2 FQGNSA. The CDR3 region has the DNA TGTGCCAGCAAATTACGGGAACTAGATCACAATGAGCAGTTCTTC. This translates into CASKLRELDHNEQFF.

This chain joins TRBV6-1 and TRBJ1-1, with D possibly matching TRBD1 (5 bases). The CDR3 loop spans 15 amino acids. Germline V CDR1 and CDR2: MNHNS, SASEGT. V gave up 1 base and J gave up 1 base, with 10 bases separating them. The chain's CDR3 is CASSEDSGPNTEAFF. The DNA for the CDR3 is TGTGCCAGCAGTGAAGATTCAGGGCCGAACACTGAAGCTTTCTTT.

The DNA for the CDR3 is TGCGCCAGCAGTCAATCGAATTTAGCAGGCAACCAAGATAGCACAAACACCGGGGAGCTGTTTTTT. It codes for CASSQSNLAGNQDSTNTGELFF. The chain carries TRBV23-1 and TRBJ2-2; D uncertain. TRBV23-1 is an ORF, and what it does is uncertain. The CDR3 length is 22 residues. The V end was cut by 0 bases, the J end by 2 bases, with 28 bases between.

The J gene is TRBJ1-6, the V gene TRBV5-1; 8 bases are shared with TRBD1. The CDR3 runs to 15 residues. Trimming removed 1 base from V and 6 bases from J; junction bases left unmatched: 3. Germline assignment: CDR1 SGHRS and CDR2 YFSETQ. The CDR3 protein is CASSLIGQGNSPLHF. CDR3 DNA: TGCGCCAGCAGCTTGATCGGACAGGGTAATTCACCCCTCCACTTT.

The CDR3 loop is CASSQDLASTDTQYF. The CDR3 DNA sequence: TGCGCCAGCAGCCAAGATCTAGCAAGCACAGATACGCAGTATTTT. The gene calls are TRBV4-1 and TRBJ2-3; D perhaps matches TRBD2 (5 bases). The CDR3 length is 15 residues. Deletions cut 0 bases from V and 0 bases from J, with 7 bases between. Germline CDR1 is MGHRA and CDR2 is YSYEKL.

This clone came up many times. J is TRBJ1-1 and V is TRBV5-1; 7 nucleotides line up with TRBD1. This CDR3 is 16 amino acids long. CDR1 is SGHRS and CDR2 is YFSETQ in the germline V gene. The ends lost 4 bases at V and 5 bases at J; junction bases unmatched: 14. This CDR3 reads CASSPGTANGRTEAFF. The CDR3, as DNA: TGCGCCAGCAGCCCTGGGACAGCCAACGGGAGGACTGAAGCTTTCTTT.

V gene TRBV5-1 combines with J gene TRBJ2-7, with D possibly matching TRBD1 (5 bases). V lost 0 bases, J lost 1 base, and 8 bases lay in between. The CDR3 consists of 14 residues. Germline V lookup: CDR1 SGHRS, CDR2 YFSETQ. The CDR3 coding sequence is TGCGCCAGCAGCTTGGCCCGGACATCCTACGAGCAGTACTTC. It translates to CASSLARTSYEQYF. Filled out from reference TRBV5-1 and TRBJ2-7, the complete variable domain reads KAGVTQTPRYLIKTRGQQVTLSCSPISGHRSVSWYQQTPGQGLQFLFEYFSETQRNKGNFPGRFSGRQFSNSRSEMNVSTLELGDSALYLCASSLARTSYEQYFGPGTRLTVT.

The chain carries TRBV7-2 and TRBJ2-5; 8 bases match TRBD1. The CDR3 sequence is 14 residues long. Germline V CDR1 and CDR2: SGHTA, FQGNSA. After removal of 5 bases from V and 5 bases from J, the junction contained 7 bases not matched to a gene. CDR3 in DNA: TGTGCCAGCAGCAACAGACAGGGGATCGAGACCCAGTACTTC. Translation: CASSNRQGIETQYF.